These 27 T cell receptor beta chains came from one sample sequenced in a study of blood T cell repertoires in COVID-19. The table came from immunoSEQ multiplex PCR; TCRdb's copy has only in-frame clones and leaves some out. Among some 78,000 clones listed, roughly 84% were seen once. Sequenced input: peripheral blood. The receptors derive from a man in his fifties with acute or convalescent COVID-19.

In this sample, this clone turned up once. V is TRBV15 and J is TRBJ2-1; D gene uncertain. From germline, CDR1 is LNHNV and CDR2 YYDKDF (reference sequence). The CDR3 loop spans 13 amino acids. Trimming stripped 1 base from V and 3 bases from J, with 4 bases between. The DNA of the CDR3 is TGTGCCACCAGCAGAGCACACTACAATGAGCAGTTCTTC. It codes for CATSRAHYNEQFF.

The sample holds a few counts of this clone. The V and J genes are TRBV30 and TRBJ2-3; 7 bases match TRBD2. CDR3 size: 14 residues. V trimming: 8 bases; J trimming: 0 bases; junction bases outside the gene matches: 8. CDR1 and CDR2 from the germline V gene are GTSNPN and SVGIG (reference sequence). CDR3 residues: CAAGSGISTDTQYF. The CDR3 DNA reads TGTGCCGCCGGGAGCGGGATTAGCACAGATACGCAGTATTTT.

This clone has only one observation. This chain uses TRBV11-2 with TRBJ2-1; D call uncertain. The CDR3 has 17 amino acids. Germline loops: CDR1 SGHAT, CDR2 FQNNGV. The ends were cut back, 3 bases at V and 0 bases at J, with 15 bases in the middle. The CDR3 region has the DNA TGTGCCAGCAGCTTTCCGAGCGACCCAAGCTCCTACAATGAGCAGTTCTTC. Residues: CASSFPSDPSSYNEQFF.

The rearrangement joins TRBV6-2 or TRBV6-3 to TRBJ1-2, with TRBD1 matching over 10 bases. V shed 2 bases, J shed 7 bases, and the junction held 7 bases outside the gene matches. CDR3 length: 15 amino acids. From germline, CDR1 is MNHEY and CDR2 SVGEGT. As DNA, the CDR3 is TGTGCCAGCAGTTACCCCGGCGGACAGGGGGGTGGCTACACCTTC. Translating gives CASSYPGGQGGGYTF.

The chain couples TRBV10-3 to TRBJ2-3, with 15 bases matching TRBD2. The ends lost 3 bases at V and 9 bases at J; junction bases unmatched: 1. The CDR3 spans 14 residues. CDR1 and CDR2 from the germline V gene are ENHRY and SYGVKD. The DNA for the CDR3 is TGTGCCATCAGTGAAGGGACTAGCGGGGGGACGCAGTATTTT. As protein: CAISEGTSGGTQYF.

J is TRBJ1-4 and V is TRBV4-1, with TRBD1 identical over 7 bases. Per germline, CDR1 MGHRA and CDR2 YSYEKL. This CDR3 has 15 residues. After removal of 4 bases from V and 7 bases from J, the junction contained 9 bases not matched to a gene. The CDR3 nucleotides are TGCGCCAGCAGCCTCCGACAGGGATCGAGTGAAAAACTGTTTTTT. It specifies CASSLRQGSSEKLFF.

The chain employs TRBV18 and TRBJ2-3, with 13 bases aligning to TRBD2. Per the germline V gene, CDR1 is KGHSH and CDR2 is LQKENI. V dropped 2 bases and J dropped 5; count of bases not matched to a gene: 4. The CDR3 sequence is 16 residues long. CDR3: CASSPAGLAGEDTQYF. The DNA of the CDR3 is TGTGCCAGCTCACCAGCAGGACTAGCGGGAGAAGATACGCAGTATTTT. Combining the CDR3 with reference TRBV18 and TRBJ2-3 gives the whole variable domain NAGVMQNPRHLVRRRGQEARLRCSPMKGHSHVYWYRQLPEEGLKFMVYLQKENIIDESGMPKERFSAEFPKEGPSILRIQQVVRGDSAAYFCASSPAGLAGEDTQYFGPGTRLTVL.

The chain uses TRBV11-3 and TRBJ1-1; D is unresolved. With 3 bases removed from V and 8 bases from J, the gap between germline ends came to 19 bases. Germline CDR1 is SGHNT and CDR2 is YENEEA. The CDR3 spans 15 residues. The CDR3 here is CASSFLSGVLGEAFF. In DNA form, the CDR3 reads TGTGCCAGCAGCTTCTTAAGCGGGGTGCTTGGAGAAGCTTTCTTT.

The table lists this clone with a few counts. V is TRBV27 and J is TRBJ1-4; TRBD1 aligns across 8 bases. CDR3 length: 15 amino acids. The germline V gene has CDR1 MNHEY and CDR2 SMNVEV (reference sequence). V lost 4 bases and J lost 8; bases outside the gene matches: 9. CDR3 residues: CASSYRDRSGEKLFF. In DNA form, the CDR3 reads TGTGCCAGCAGTTACCGGGACAGGAGCGGAGAAAAACTGTTTTTT.

This rearrangement joins TRBV9 to TRBJ1-6; tentative D call: TRBD1 (6 bases). The CDR3 sequence is 14 residues long. Per the germline V gene, CDR1 is SGDLS and CDR2 is YYNGEE. V lost 4 bases, J lost 7 bases, and 12 bases lay in between. CDR3 DNA: TGTGCCAGCAGCCCACGGACAGAAAATTCACCCCTCCACTTT. This codes for CASSPRTENSPLHF.

This rearrangement joins TRBV19 to TRBJ1-5, with 7 positions matching TRBD1. Looked up from germline, CDR1 is LNHDA and CDR2 is SQIVND (reference sequence). The V and J ends lost 5 bases and 2 bases, in that order; junction bases with no gene match: 9. This CDR3 region has 16 residues. CDR3 in DNA: TGTGCCAGTAGTCCAAAGACAGGGATCGGCAATCAGCCCCAGCATTTT. This gives the protein CASSPKTGIGNQPQHF.

This chain joins TRBV6-2 or TRBV6-3 and TRBJ2-3, with 8 bases matching TRBD2. Germline lookup yields CDR1 MNHEY and CDR2 SVGEGT. The CDR3 runs 14 residues. With V trimmed by 6 bases and J by 8 bases, 10 bases remained unmatched. The DNA for the CDR3 is TGTGCCAGCAGCCGCCCCGCCAGCGGGGGTACGCAGTATTTT. It encodes CASSRPASGGTQYF.

The rearrangement uses TRBV4-3 and TRBJ2-7; D might be TRBD2 (6 bases). The length of the CDR3 is 16 residues. The germline V gene has CDR1 LGHNA and CDR2 YSLEER. V was shortened by 4 bases and J by 7 bases, with 23 bases between the two germline ends. Here the CDR3 DNA reads TGCGCCAGCAGCCTCTTAGGAGGGTCGAGAGCGAGGGAGCAGTACTTC. It yields the protein CASSLLGGSRAREQYF.

The chain joins TRBV7-9 to TRBJ1-5, with D perhaps TRBD1 (5 bases). Trimming removed 0 bases at V and 6 bases at J, with 9 bases between. Germline CDR1 reads SEHNR; CDR2 reads FQNEAQ (reference sequence). CDR3 length: 14 amino acids. CDR3 nucleotides: TGTGCCAGCAGCTTAGCCGGGGGGGGTCAGCCCCAGCATTTT. It codes for CASSLAGGGQPQHF.

The V gene is TRBV3-1 (or the pseudogene TRBV3-2), the J gene TRBJ2-7, with 13 bases matching TRBD2. This CDR3 region has 15 residues. V shed 5 bases and J 5 bases; nucleotides not matched to a gene: 6. Germline lookup yields CDR1 LGHDT and CDR2 YNNKEL (reference sequence). The CDR3 bases are TGTGCCAGCAGCAAAGGGACTAGCGGGAACCACGAGCAGTACTTC. The encoded protein is CASSKGTSGNHEQYF.

The sample holds one count of this clone. The rearrangement joins TRBV18 to TRBJ2-2; D is unresolved. There are 15 residues in the CDR3. V was clipped by 3 bases and J by 6 bases, with 14 bases between them. Germline V gene sequence: CDR1 KGHSH, CDR2 LQKENI. CDR3 amino acids: CASSPSSSPPGELFF. The CDR3 DNA is TGTGCCAGCTCACCCTCTAGTTCCCCTCCCGGGGAGCTGTTTTTT.

V gene TRBV27 combines with J gene TRBJ2-1, with a tentative D call TRBD2 (5 bases). Deletions cut 8 bases from V and 5 bases from J, with 13 bases between. Germline values: CDR1 MNHEY, CDR2 SMNVEV (reference sequence). There are 13 residues in the CDR3. The CDR3 loop is CASRFFGDNEQFF. The CDR3 region has the DNA TGTGCCAGCCGCTTCTTCGGGGACAATGAGCAGTTCTTC.

For the CDR3, the DNA is TGTGCCAGCAGCCAAGATGGAGGATCACCCCTCCACTTT. Translation: CASSQDGGSPLHF. V and J are TRBV3-1 (or the pseudogene TRBV3-2) and TRBJ1-6; D is unresolved. Trimming took 0 bases from V and 10 from J, leaving 7 bases between them. There are 13 residues in the CDR3. CDR1 LGHDT and CDR2 YNNKEL come from the germline V gene (reference sequence).

DNA of the CDR3: TGTGCCAGCAGCTTCGGGACCTACGAGCAGTACTTC. Its protein product is CASSFGTYEQYF. This chain uses TRBV5-8 with TRBJ2-7, with D possibly being TRBD2 (5 bases). The CDR3 contains 12 residues. CDR1 SGHTS and CDR2 YDEGEE come from the germline V gene. Trimming removed 2 bases from V and 2 bases from J, with 5 bases in between.

The genes are TRBV7-8 and TRBJ2-5; TRBD1 matches at 7 bases. The germline V gene encodes CDR1 SGHVS and CDR2 FQNEAQ. The CDR3 loop spans 13 amino acids. V lost 5 bases, J lost 4 bases, and 4 bases stayed unmatched. CDR3: CASSRQGLETQYF. The CDR3 DNA is TGTGCCAGCAGCCGACAGGGTTTAGAGACCCAGTACTTC.

The V and J genes are TRBV2 and TRBJ2-2, with TRBD1 matching over 8 bases. Looked up from germline, CDR1 is SNHLY and CDR2 is FYNNEI. The CDR3 is made up of 16 amino acids. Trimming took 5 bases from V and 2 from J; bases not matched to a gene: 7. The CDR3 protein is CASSRDRGANTGELFF. Written as DNA, the CDR3 is TGTGCCAGCAGTCGAGACAGGGGAGCCAACACCGGGGAGCTGTTTTTT.

The rearrangement uses TRBV7-9 and TRBJ1-4; no firm D call. The length of the CDR3 is 13 residues. In germline, CDR1 is SEHNR, CDR2 FQNEAQ (reference sequence). Deletions cut 7 bases from V and 8 bases from J, with 14 bases between. CDR3 nucleotide sequence: TGTGCCAGCACTCCTTCGGGTTTGGAAAAACTGTTTTTT. This sequence encodes CASTPSGLEKLFF.

The DNA of the CDR3 is TGTGCCAGCAGTGAGAGGACAGGGGAGTCACCCCTCCACTTT. This sequence encodes CASSERTGESPLHF. This rearrangement joins TRBV2 to TRBJ1-6; 9 bases match TRBD1. The CDR3 spans 14 residues. Germline CDR1 SNHLY, CDR2 FYNNEI. The V and J ends lost 3 bases and 10 bases, in that order; junction bases with no gene match: 4.

The chain couples TRBV27 to TRBJ1-1; a possible D gene is TRBD1 (5 bases). This CDR3 contains 14 residues. Trimming left V 3 bases short and J 2 bases short, with 10 bases between. Germline CDR1 and CDR2: MNHEY and SMNVEV (reference sequence). The DNA for the CDR3 is TGTGCCAGCAGTTTTTCAGGGCCAAACACTGAAGCTTTCTTT. Translated, it gives CASSFSGPNTEAFF.

This clone has only a few counts. The CDR3 nucleotides are TGTGCCAGCAACCAAGCGGGGGGGCAGGATACGCAGTATTTT. Protein sequence: CASNQAGGQDTQYF. This rearrangement joins TRBV2 to TRBJ2-3; 10 bases match TRBD2. The CDR3 is made up of 14 amino acids. J lost 6 bases, V lost 7 bases, and 7 bases had no gene match. Germline V gene data show CDR1 as SNHLY and CDR2 as FYNNEI.

J is TRBJ1-1 and V is TRBV29-1; 9 bases fit TRBD1. V dropped 5 bases and J dropped 5; count of bases not matched to a gene: 6. The germline V gene encodes CDR1 SQVTM and CDR2 ANQGSEA. The CDR3 is 13 amino acids. CDR3 amino acids: CSVPGTGRTEAFF. CDR3 coding DNA: TGCAGCGTTCCTGGGACAGGGCGGACTGAAGCTTTCTTT.

The chain employs TRBV11-1 and TRBJ2-3, with a weak D call TRBD2 (6 bases). The germline V gene encodes CDR1 SGHAT and CDR2 FQDESV (reference sequence). The CDR3 consists of 14 residues. Trimming pared 6 bases from V and 0 bases from J, leaving 10 bases between. CDR3: CASRVGGSTDTQYF. The CDR3 DNA sequence: TGTGCCAGCAGGGTTGGGGGGAGCACAGATACGCAGTATTTT. Complete variable domain (other parts from reference TRBV11-1 and TRBJ2-3): EAEVAQSPRYKITEKSQAVAFWCDPISGHATLYWYRQILGQGPELLVQFQDESVVDDSQLPKDRFSAERLKGVDSTLKIQPAELGDSAMYLCASRVGGSTDTQYFGPGTRLTVL.